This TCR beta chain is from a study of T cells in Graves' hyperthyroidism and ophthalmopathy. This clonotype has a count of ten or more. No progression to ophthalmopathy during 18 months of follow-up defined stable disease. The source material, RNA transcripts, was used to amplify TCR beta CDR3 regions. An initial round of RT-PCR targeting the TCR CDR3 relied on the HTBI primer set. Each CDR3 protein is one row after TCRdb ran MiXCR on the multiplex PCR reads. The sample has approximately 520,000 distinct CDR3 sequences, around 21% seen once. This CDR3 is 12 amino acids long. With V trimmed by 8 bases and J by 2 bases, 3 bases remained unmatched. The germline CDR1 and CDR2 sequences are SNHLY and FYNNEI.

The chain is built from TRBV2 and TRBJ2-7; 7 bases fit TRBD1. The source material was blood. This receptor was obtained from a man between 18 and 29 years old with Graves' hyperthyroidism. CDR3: CASSGQTYEQYF. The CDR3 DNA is TGTGCCAGCTCGGGACAGACCTACGAGCAGTACTTC.